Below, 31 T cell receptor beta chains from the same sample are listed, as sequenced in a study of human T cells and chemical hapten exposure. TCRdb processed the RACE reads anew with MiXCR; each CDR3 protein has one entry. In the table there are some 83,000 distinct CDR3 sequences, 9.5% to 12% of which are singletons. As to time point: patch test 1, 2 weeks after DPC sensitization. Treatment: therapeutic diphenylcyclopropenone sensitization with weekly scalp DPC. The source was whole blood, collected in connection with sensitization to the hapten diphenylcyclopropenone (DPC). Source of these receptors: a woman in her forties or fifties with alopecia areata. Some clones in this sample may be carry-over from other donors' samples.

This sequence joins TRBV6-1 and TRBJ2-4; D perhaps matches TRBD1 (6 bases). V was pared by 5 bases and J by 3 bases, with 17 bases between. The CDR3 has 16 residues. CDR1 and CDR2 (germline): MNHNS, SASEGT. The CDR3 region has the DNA TGTGCCAGCAGTTTAGCCGGGACAACCTACAAAAACATTCAGTACTTC. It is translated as CASSLAGTTYKNIQYF.

The chain's CDR3 is CASSIGVGSKNIQYF. CDR3 bases: TGTGCCAGTAGTATAGGGGTAGGGTCCAAAAACATTCAGTACTTC. The genes are TRBV19 and TRBJ2-4, with D uncertain. The germline CDR1 and CDR2 sequences are LNHDA and SQIVND (reference sequence). Trimming removed 1 base at V and 2 bases at J, with 9 bases between. This CDR3 region has 15 residues.

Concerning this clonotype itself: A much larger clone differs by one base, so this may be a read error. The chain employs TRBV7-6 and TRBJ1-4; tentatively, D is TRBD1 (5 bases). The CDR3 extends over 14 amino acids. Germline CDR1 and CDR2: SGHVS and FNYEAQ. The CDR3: CVSSQLGRGEKLFF. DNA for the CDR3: TGTGTCAGCAGTCAGTTGGGTAGGGGTGAAAAACTGTTTTTT.

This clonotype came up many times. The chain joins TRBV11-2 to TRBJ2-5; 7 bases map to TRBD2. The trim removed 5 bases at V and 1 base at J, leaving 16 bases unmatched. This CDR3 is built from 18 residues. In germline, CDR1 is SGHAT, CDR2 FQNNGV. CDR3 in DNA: TGTGCCAGCAGCCGCGGCCCCGAGAGCGGGGTACCCCAAGAGACCCAGTACTTC. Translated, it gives CASSRGPESGVPQETQYF.

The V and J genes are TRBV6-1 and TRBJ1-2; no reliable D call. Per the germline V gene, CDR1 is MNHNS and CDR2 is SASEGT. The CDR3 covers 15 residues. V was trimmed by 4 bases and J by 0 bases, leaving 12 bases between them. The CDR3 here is CASSGNVLSNYGYTF. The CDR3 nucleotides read TGTGCCAGCAGTGGCAATGTACTCTCTAACTATGGCTACACCTTC.

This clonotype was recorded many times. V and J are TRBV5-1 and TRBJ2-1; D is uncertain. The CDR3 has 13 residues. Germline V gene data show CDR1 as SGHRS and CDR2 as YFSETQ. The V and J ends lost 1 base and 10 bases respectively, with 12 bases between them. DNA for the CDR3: TGCGCCAGCAGCTTGAACCTAGTGGACGAGCAGTTCTTC. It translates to CASSLNLVDEQFF.

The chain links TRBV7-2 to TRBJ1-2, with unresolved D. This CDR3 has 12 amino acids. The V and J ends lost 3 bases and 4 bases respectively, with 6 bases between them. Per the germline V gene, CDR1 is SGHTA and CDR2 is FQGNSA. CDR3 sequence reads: CASSFLAYGYTF. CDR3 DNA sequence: TGTGCCAGCAGCTTTTTAGCCTATGGCTACACCTTC.

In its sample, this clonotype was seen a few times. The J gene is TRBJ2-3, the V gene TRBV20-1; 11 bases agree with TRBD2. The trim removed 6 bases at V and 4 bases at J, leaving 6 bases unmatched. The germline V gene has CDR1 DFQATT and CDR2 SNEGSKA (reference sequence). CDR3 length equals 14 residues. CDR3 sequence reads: CSAPRSGGADTQYF. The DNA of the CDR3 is TGCAGTGCCCCGCGTAGCGGGGGGGCAGATACGCAGTATTTT.

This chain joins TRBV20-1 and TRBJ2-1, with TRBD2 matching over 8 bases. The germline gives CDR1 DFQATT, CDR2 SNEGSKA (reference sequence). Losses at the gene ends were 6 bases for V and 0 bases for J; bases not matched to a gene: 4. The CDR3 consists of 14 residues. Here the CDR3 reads CSARSGSSYNEQFF. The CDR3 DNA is TGCAGTGCGAGAAGCGGGAGCTCCTACAATGAGCAGTTCTTC.

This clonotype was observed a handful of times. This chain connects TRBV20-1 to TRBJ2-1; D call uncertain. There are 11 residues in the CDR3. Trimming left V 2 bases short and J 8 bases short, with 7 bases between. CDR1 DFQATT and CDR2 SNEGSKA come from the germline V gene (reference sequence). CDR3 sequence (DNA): TGCAGTGCTAGAAGGCTCGATGAGCAGTTCTTC. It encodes CSARRLDEQFF.

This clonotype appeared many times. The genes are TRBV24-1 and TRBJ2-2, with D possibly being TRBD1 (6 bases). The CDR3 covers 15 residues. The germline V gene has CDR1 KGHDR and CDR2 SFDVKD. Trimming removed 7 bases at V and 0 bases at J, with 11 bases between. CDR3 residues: CATRAGAANTGELFF. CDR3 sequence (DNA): TGTGCCACCAGGGCAGGGGCCGCGAACACCGGGGAGCTGTTTTTT.

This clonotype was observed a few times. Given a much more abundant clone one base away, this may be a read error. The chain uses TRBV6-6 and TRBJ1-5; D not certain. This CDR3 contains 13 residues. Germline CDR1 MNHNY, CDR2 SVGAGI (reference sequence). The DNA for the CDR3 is TGTGTCAGCAGACGTGAGTCCAATCAGCCCCAGCATTTT. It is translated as CVSRRESNQPQHF.

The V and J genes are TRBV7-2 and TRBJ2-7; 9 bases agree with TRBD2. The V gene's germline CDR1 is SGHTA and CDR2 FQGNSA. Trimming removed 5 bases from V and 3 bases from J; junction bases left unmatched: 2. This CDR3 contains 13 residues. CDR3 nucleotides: TGTGCCAGCAGCGAGACTAGCGGCTACGAGCAGTACTTC. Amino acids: CASSETSGYEQYF.

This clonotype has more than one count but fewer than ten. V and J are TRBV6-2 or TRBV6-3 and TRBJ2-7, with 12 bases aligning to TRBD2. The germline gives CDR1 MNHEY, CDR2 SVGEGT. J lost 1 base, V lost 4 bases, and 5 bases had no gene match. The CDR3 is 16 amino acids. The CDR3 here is CASSFTGTSGSYEQYF. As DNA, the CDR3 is TGTGCCAGCAGTTTCACCGGGACTAGCGGGTCCTACGAGCAGTACTTC.

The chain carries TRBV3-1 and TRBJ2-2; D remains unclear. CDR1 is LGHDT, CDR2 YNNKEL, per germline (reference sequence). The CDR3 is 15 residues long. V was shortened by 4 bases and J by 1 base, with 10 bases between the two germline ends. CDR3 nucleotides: TGTGCCAGCAGCCTGATTGGGCAGAACACCGGGGAGCTGTTTTTT. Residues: CASSLIGQNTGELFF.

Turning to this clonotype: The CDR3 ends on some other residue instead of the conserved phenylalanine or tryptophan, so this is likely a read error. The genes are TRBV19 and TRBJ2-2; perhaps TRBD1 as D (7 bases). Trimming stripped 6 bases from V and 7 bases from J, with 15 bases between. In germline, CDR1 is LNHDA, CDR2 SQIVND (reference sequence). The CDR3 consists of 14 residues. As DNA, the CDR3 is TGTGCCAGTAGAACCCGACAGGGAGGCGGGGAGCTGTTTATT. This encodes CASRTRQGGGELFI.

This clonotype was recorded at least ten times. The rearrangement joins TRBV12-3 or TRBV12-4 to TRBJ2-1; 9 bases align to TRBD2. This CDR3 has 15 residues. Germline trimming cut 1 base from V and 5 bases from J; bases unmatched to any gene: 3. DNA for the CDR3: TGTGCCAGCAGTTTAGAGACTAGCGGAAACAATGAGCAGTTCTTC. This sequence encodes CASSLETSGNNEQFF.

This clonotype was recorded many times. CDR3 sequence: CASSHPWGEAYGYTF. The CDR3 DNA is TGTGCCAGCAGCCACCCCTGGGGCGAAGCCTATGGCTACACCTTC. The chain joins TRBV6-6 to TRBJ1-2; D may be TRBD1 (5 bases). The germline gives CDR1 MNHNY, CDR2 SVGAGI (reference sequence). The CDR3 is 15 amino acids. V lost 6 bases and J 4 bases, leaving 18 bases between the germline ends.

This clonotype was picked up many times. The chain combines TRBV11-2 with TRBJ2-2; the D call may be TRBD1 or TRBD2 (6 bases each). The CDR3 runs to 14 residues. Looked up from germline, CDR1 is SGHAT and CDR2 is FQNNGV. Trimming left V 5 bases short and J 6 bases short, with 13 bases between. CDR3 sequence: CASSPIRGAGELFF. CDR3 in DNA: TGTGCCAGCAGCCCTATTAGGGGGGCCGGGGAGCTGTTTTTT.

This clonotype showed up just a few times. In DNA form, the CDR3 reads TGTGCCAGCTCCTTAGACCTGGTGGGACCGCAGTATTTT. It is translated as CASSLDLVGPQYF. This chain uses TRBV7-2 with TRBJ2-3; D assignment may be TRBD1 or TRBD2 (5 bases each). Trimming removed 8 bases at V and 10 bases at J, with 19 bases between. CDR1 is SGHTA and CDR2 is FQGNSA in the germline V gene. This CDR3 is 13 amino acids long.

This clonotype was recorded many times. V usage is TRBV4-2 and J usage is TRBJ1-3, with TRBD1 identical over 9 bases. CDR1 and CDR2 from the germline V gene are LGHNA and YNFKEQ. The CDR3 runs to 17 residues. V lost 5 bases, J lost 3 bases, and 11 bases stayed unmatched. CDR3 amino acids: CASSSSGQGFNGNTIYF. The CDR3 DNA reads TGTGCCAGCAGCTCATCGGGACAGGGTTTCAATGGAAACACCATATATTTT.

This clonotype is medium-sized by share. CDR3 nucleotides: TGCAGCGTTGAAGATGGTTTTGGGTATAGCGGGGGGGTAGACAATGAGCAGTTCTTC. As protein: CSVEDGFGYSGGVDNEQFF. The chain joins TRBV29-1 to TRBJ2-1; TRBD2 agrees at 11 bases. V trimming: 0 bases; J trimming: 5 bases; junction bases outside the gene matches: 15. CDR3 length: 19 residues. Germline values: CDR1 SQVTM, CDR2 ANQGSEA.

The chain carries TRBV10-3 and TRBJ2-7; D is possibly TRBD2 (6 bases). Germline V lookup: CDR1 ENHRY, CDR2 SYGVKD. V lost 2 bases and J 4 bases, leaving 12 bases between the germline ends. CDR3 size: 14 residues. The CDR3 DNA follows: TGTGCCATCAGTGAGCAGGCTAGCGAATACGAGCAGTACTTC. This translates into CAISEQASEYEQYF.

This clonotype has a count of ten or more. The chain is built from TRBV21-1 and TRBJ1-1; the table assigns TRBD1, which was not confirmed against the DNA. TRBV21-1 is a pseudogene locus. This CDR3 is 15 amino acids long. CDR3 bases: TGTGCCAGCAGCAAAGGGGCAGGGTTGAACACTGAAGCTTTCTTT. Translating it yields CASSKGAGLNTEAFF.

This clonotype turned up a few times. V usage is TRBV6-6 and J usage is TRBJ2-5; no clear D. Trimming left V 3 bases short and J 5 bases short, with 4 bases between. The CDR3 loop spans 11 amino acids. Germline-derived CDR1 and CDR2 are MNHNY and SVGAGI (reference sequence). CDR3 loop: CASSYSETQYF. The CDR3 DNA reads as TGTGCCAGCAGTTATTCCGAGACCCAGTACTTC.

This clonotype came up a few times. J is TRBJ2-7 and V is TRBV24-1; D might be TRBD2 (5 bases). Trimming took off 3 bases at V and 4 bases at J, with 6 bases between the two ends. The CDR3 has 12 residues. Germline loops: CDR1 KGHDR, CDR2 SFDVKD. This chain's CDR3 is CATSDRGYEQYF. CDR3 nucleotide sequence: TGTGCCACCAGTGATCGGGGTTACGAGCAGTACTTC.

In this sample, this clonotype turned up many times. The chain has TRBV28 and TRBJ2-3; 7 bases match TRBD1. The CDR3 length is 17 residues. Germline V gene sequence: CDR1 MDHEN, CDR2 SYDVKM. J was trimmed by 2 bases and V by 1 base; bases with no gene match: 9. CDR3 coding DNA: TGTGCCAGCAGTTTATTAGCAGGGGGATTAGACACAGATACGCAGTATTTT. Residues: CASSLLAGGLDTDTQYF. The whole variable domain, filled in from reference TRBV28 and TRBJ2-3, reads DVKVTQSSRYLVKRTGEKVFLECVQDMDHENMFWYRQDPGLGLRLIYFSYDVKMKEKGDIPEGYSVSREKKERFSLILESASTNQTSMYLCASSLLAGGLDTDTQYFGPGTRLTVL.

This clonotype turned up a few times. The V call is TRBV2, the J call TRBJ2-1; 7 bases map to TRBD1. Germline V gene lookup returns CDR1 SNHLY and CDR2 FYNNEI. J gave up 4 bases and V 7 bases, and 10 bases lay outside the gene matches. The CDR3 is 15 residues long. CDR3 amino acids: CASKRTGVRYNEQFF. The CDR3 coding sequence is TGTGCCAGCAAAAGGACAGGCGTTCGTTACAATGAGCAGTTCTTC.

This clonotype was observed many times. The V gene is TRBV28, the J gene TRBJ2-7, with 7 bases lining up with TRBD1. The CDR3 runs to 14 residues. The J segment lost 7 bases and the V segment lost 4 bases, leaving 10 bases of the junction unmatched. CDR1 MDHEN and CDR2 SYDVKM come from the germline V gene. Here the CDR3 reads CASSSDRDGGEQYF. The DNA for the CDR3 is TGTGCCAGCAGTTCCGACAGGGACGGTGGTGAGCAGTACTTC. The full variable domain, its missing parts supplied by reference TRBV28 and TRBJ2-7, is DVKVTQSSRYLVKRTGEKVFLECVQDMDHENMFWYRQDPGLGLRLIYFSYDVKMKEKGDIPEGYSVSREKKERFSLILESASTNQTSMYLCASSSDRDGGEQYFGPGTRLTVT.

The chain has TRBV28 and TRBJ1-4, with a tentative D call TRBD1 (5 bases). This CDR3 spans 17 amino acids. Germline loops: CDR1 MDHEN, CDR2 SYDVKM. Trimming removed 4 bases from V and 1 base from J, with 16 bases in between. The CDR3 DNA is TGTGCCAGCAGTTCCCCCGGGAAGGGGAAAACTAATGAAAAACTGTTTTTT. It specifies CASSSPGKGKTNEKLFF.

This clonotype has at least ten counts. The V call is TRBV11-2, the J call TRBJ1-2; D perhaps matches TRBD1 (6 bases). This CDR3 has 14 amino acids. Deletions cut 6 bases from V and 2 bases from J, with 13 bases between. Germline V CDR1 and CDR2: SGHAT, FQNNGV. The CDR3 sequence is CASRPLDSNYGYTF. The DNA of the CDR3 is TGTGCCAGCAGGCCTCTGGACAGCAACTATGGCTACACCTTC.